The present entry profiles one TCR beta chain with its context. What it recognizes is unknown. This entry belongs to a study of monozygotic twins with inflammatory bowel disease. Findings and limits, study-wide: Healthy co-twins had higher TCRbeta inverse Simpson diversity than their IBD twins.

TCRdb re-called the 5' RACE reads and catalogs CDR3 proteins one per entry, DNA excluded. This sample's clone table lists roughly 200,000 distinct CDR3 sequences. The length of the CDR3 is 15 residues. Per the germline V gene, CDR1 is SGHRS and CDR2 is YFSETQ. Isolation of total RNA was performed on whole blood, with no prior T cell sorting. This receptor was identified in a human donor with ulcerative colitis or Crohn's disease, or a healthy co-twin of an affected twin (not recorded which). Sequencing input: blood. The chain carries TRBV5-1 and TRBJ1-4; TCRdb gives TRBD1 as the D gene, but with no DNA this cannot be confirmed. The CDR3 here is CASSLSGQYNEKLFF.